Many counts were recorded for the clone carrying this T cell receptor beta chain. The data were taken from a study of neurological immune-mediated disorders. Germline CDR1 and CDR2: SGHTA and FQGNSA. V dropped 2 bases and J dropped 0 bases, with 11 bases sitting between them. The CDR3 sequence is 16 residues long. The cDNA was synthesized by means of template-switch 5'RACE, which was carried out with 10-nucleotide random UMIs. Via MiXCR, TCRdb re-called the 5' RACE reads, giving one row per CDR3 protein. The sample has nearly 30,000 distinct CDR3 sequences, about an eighth seen once. The TCR comes from a woman in her sixties in good health. J is TRBJ1-3 and V is TRBV7-2, with D possibly TRBD1 on 5 matching bases. The material sequenced was PBMCs. CDR3 sequence reads: CASSLMWGVSGNTIYF. CDR3 sequence (DNA): TGTGCCAGCAGCTTAATGTGGGGCGTCTCTGGAAACACCATATATTTT.